What follows are 13 T cell receptor beta chains derived from one specimen sequenced in a study of beta chain features in type 1 diabetes. Every bit of the isolated RNA underwent reverse transcription, so sequencing read expressed TCRB transcripts. TCRdb's copy holds only in-frame clones and misses some; the assay was immunoSEQ multiplex PCR. Among under 800,000 clones listed, roughly 15% were seen once. Sequences were obtained from naive CD4+ T cells from blood. These receptors were obtained from a man aged 18 to 29 in good health.

This clone has more than one count but fewer than ten. The V gene is TRBV7-2, the J gene TRBJ2-5; no definite D call. CDR3 length: 12 amino acids. The germline V and J ends were trimmed by 9 bases and 0 bases, with 8 bases remaining between them. Germline-derived CDR1 and CDR2 are SGHTA and FQGNSA. CDR3 DNA sequence: TGTGCCAGTACATTATACCAAGAGACCCAGTACTTC. Translation gives CASTLYQETQYF.

The sample holds a few counts of this clone. V usage is TRBV5-1 and J usage is TRBJ1-2; tentatively, D is TRBD1 (5 bases). The CDR3 is 12 amino acids. Deletions cut 4 bases from V and 9 bases from J, with 13 bases between. Germline CDR1 reads SGHRS; CDR2 reads YFSETQ. CDR3 bases: TGCGCCAGCAGCGGAGACAGCCGGAGCTACACCTTC. Amino acid sequence: CASSGDSRSYTF.

About this clone: Other DNA sequences from this sample encode an identical CDR3 as well. This chain uses TRBV29-1 with TRBJ1-1; no definite D call. V was clipped by 4 bases and J by 0 bases, with 9 bases between them. CDR1 and CDR2 from the germline V gene are SQVTM and ANQGSEA. This CDR3 has 13 amino acids. The CDR3 nucleotides read TGCAGCGTTGCCGGTCGAATGAACACTGAAGCTTTCTTT. It codes for CSVAGRMNTEAFF.

This clone appeared a few times. The chain employs TRBV19 and TRBJ1-5; tentatively, D is TRBD1 (5 bases). Trimming left V 2 bases short and J 2 bases short, with 10 bases between. In germline, CDR1 is LNHDA, CDR2 SQIVND (reference sequence). This CDR3 is built from 15 residues. The CDR3 sequence is CASSITRDGNQPQHF. The CDR3 nucleotides read TGTGCCAGTAGTATAACCAGGGACGGCAATCAGCCCCAGCATTTT.

This clone was observed a handful of times. The same CDR3 can be traced to other DNA sequences in this sample. This chain connects TRBV5-1 to TRBJ1-5, with a possible D match to TRBD1 (5 bases). Trimming removed 0 bases at V and 0 bases at J, with 7 bases between. The CDR3 runs to 15 residues. Germline CDR1 SGHRS, CDR2 YFSETQ. The CDR3 is CASSLEGDSNQPQHF. CDR3 coding DNA: TGCGCCAGCAGCTTGGAAGGGGATAGCAATCAGCCCCAGCATTTT. The variable domain in full, with the rest retrieved from reference TRBV5-1 and TRBJ1-5, is KAGVTQTPRYLIKTRGQQVTLSCSPISGHRSVSWYQQTPGQGLQFLFEYFSETQRNKGNFPGRFSGRQFSNSRSEMNVSTLELGDSALYLCASSLEGDSNQPQHFGDGTRLSIL.

In its sample, this clone was seen a few times. The DNA of the CDR3 is TGTGCCAGCAGCTTAGAACGAGCGCGCACTGAAGCTTTCTTT. Translation gives CASSLERARTEAFF. V gene TRBV7-2 combines with J gene TRBJ1-1; D ambiguous. Per the germline V gene, CDR1 is SGHTA and CDR2 is FQGNSA. Trimming took 1 base from V and 4 from J, leaving 10 bases between them. The CDR3 consists of 14 residues.

In this sample, this clone turned up a few times. This chain uses TRBV7-5 with TRBJ2-7; the table's D call, TRBD2, was not checked against the DNA. TRBV7-5 is an annotated pseudogene. The CDR3 is 16 residues long. DNA for the CDR3: TGTGCCAGAAGCCCCCCGGACCGGACTAGCTTTGCCGAGCAGTACTTC. Translation gives CARSPPDRTSFAEQYF.

This clone was detected only once. The chain joins TRBV28 to TRBJ1-1; 7 nucleotides match TRBD1. Germline trimming cut 6 bases from V and 4 bases from J; bases unmatched to any gene: 8. Germline assignment: CDR1 MDHEN and CDR2 SYDVKM. The CDR3 length is 14 residues. CDR3 bases: TGTGCCAGCAGCTGGGAGGGGGCGCGCACTGAAGCTTTCTTT. This gives the protein CASSWEGARTEAFF.

This rearrangement joins TRBV9 to TRBJ2-7, with 10 bases aligning to TRBD2. CDR1 is SGDLS and CDR2 is YYNGEE in the germline V gene. J lost 2 bases, V lost 0 bases, and 5 bases had no gene match. This CDR3 has 16 amino acids. The CDR3, as DNA: TGTGCCAGCAGCGTAGCGCTAGCGGGGGTCACCTACGAGCAGTACTTC. Its protein product is CASSVALAGVTYEQYF.

The sample holds a few counts of this clone. The chain carries TRBV29-1 and TRBJ2-5, with TRBD2 matching 8 bases. The CDR3 consists of 13 residues. V trimming: 8 bases; J trimming: 2 bases; junction bases outside the gene matches: 7. Per the germline V gene, CDR1 is SQVTM and CDR2 is ANQGSEA. The CDR3 loop is CSCGGLGQETQYF. The CDR3 DNA follows: TGCAGCTGCGGGGGGCTAGGACAAGAGACCCAGTACTTC.

This clone was seen only a few times. V usage is TRBV5-1 and J usage is TRBJ1-1, with D unresolved. With 1 base removed from V and 0 bases from J, the gap between germline ends came to 10 bases. Germline CDR1 SGHRS, CDR2 YFSETQ. The CDR3 has 15 residues. This chain's CDR3 is CASSLLGPMNTEAFF. Written as DNA, the CDR3 is TGCGCCAGCAGCTTGCTGGGTCCTATGAACACTGAAGCTTTCTTT.

The chain joins TRBV7-3 to TRBJ2-3, with D hard to call. The ends were cut back, 5 bases at V and 1 base at J, with 13 bases in the middle. The CDR3 is 15 residues long. Germline lookup yields CDR1 SGHTA and CDR2 FQGTGA. The CDR3, as DNA: TGTGCCAGCAGCCCGCAAGGGCGGCGCACAGATACGCAGTATTTT. Its translation: CASSPQGRRTDTQYF. Full variable domain (outside the CDR3, taken from reference TRBV7-3 and TRBJ2-3): GAGVSQTPSNKVTEKGKYVELRCDPISGHTALYWYRQSLGQGPEFLIYFQGTGAADDSGLPNDRFFAVRPEGSVSTLKIQRTERGDSAVYLCASSPQGRRTDTQYFGPGTRLTVL.

CDR3 DNA sequence: TGTGCCAGCACCCTGGGGGGGGTGAACATTCAGTACTTC. It translates to CASTLGGVNIQYF. The chain is built from TRBV5-6 and TRBJ2-4; 7 nucleotides align to TRBD2. The junction had 7 bases not matched to a gene; V was cut back by 6 bases and J by 7 bases. CDR1 is SGHDT and CDR2 is YYEEEE in the germline V gene. This CDR3 is 13 amino acids long.